The clone carrying this T cell receptor beta chain occurred once. The data were taken from a study of blood T cell repertoires in COVID-19. The wider study: The United States, Italy and Spain provided the acute and convalescent COVID-19 samples. The analysed material was cDNA or gDNA that came from T cells, B-cell-depleted T cells, or PBMCs.

The ends were cut back, 6 bases at V and 2 bases at J, with 7 bases in the middle. The length of the CDR3 is 12 residues. Authors' methods: For nucleated cells, counts were estimated from reference gene primer amplification. Clones were read by immunoSEQ multiplex PCR, and TCRdb kept only the in-frame ones, dropping some. V, J and clone size reflect that table, while D and trimming were determined from the DNA. The table lists over 70,000 clones, roughly 88% of them singletons. The source is a woman aged 80 or over with acute or convalescent COVID-19. The chain has TRBV12-3 or TRBV12-4 and TRBJ1-1; D not certain. The specimen sequenced was peripheral blood. The CDR3 DNA reads as TGTGCCAGCAGGAAACAAAACACTGAAGCTTTCTTT. It translates to CASRKQNTEAFF.